This T cell receptor beta chain emerged from a study of blood T cell repertoires in COVID-19. Study-wide background: Researchers got acute and convalescent COVID-19 samples from the United States, Italy and Spain. T cells, B-cell-depleted T cells, or PBMCs supplied cDNA or gDNA.

Trimming at V came to 4 bases and at J to 7 bases, leaving 11 bases not matched to a gene. The CDR3 runs to 16 residues. Germline V gene sequence: CDR1 LNHDA, CDR2 SQIVND (reference sequence). As processed by the authors: Reference gene primer amplification yielded estimated nucleated cell counts. Assay: immunoSEQ multiplex PCR; the TCRdb copy retains only in-frame clones and omits some. The D gene and trimming were derived from the DNA, and the V and J assignments and clone size from that table. The sample includes about 230,000 clones, 80% to 90% seen only once; the top ten take approximately 10%. Recruited during active infection, patients (from Seattle) were subsequently followed longitudinally.

The origin of this receptor is a man aged 45 to 65 with COVID-19, enrolled during active disease. The chain recombines TRBV19 with TRBJ2-1; 9 nucleotides align to TRBD1. The sequenced sample consisted of peripheral blood. The CDR3 reads CASSTPGQGNWNEQFF. The CDR3 DNA reads TGTGCCAGTAGTACCCCGGGACAGGGTAATTGGAATGAGCAGTTCTTC. Together with reference TRBV19 and TRBJ2-1, the CDR3 gives the full variable domain: DGGITQSPKYLFRKEGQNVTLSCEQNLNHDAMYWYRQDPGQGLRLIYYSQIVNDFQKGDIAEGYSVSREKKESFPLTVTSAQKNPTAFYLCASSTPGQGNWNEQFFGPGTRLTVL.